What follows are 8 T cell receptor beta chains derived from one specimen sequenced in a study of shared clonotypes between healthy human individuals (dated by TCRdb to between 2020 and 2021). Library construction relied on the immunoSEQ multiplex PCR assay. What TCRdb holds here is the immuneACCESS table cut down to in-frame rearrangements. Part of the clones is not present; checked against another copy, under half of the missing clones reflect an unresolved V gene, and the others are unexplained. The sample records roughly 1,500,000 clones, around 98% of which are singletons. 0.4% to 0.55% of the sample goes to the ten largest clones. Sequenced input: naive CD4+ T cells sorted from blood. In light of the paper, this sample's cell subset or site label describes: CD45RA+ positively selected. The receptors come from a man under 40 in good health.

J is TRBJ2-1 and V is TRBV6-5; TRBD2 agrees at 11 bases. The CDR3 consists of 16 residues. Looked up from germline, CDR1 is MNHEY and CDR2 is SVGAGI. With V trimmed by 4 bases and J by 5 bases, 7 bases remained unmatched. The CDR3 here is CASSSQLAGADNEQFF. CDR3 in DNA: TGTGCCAGCAGTTCACAACTAGCGGGAGCAGACAATGAGCAGTTCTTC.

The chain combines TRBV5-3 with TRBJ2-1; TRBD2 is a possible D gene (6 bases). TRBV5-3 is reported as an ORF; its role is uncertain. The CDR3 extends over 20 amino acids. The V end lost 3 bases, the J end lost 8 bases, and 33 bases lay between the germline ends. In DNA, the CDR3 is TGTGCCAGAAGCTCTTCCGGGACTCCCGACAGACCTCTCGGGCGCGATGAGCAGTTCTTC. It specifies CARSSSGTPDRPLGRDEQFF.

The chain is built from TRBV9 and TRBJ2-7, with D unresolved. This CDR3 has 15 residues. Trimming removed 4 bases at V and 4 bases at J, with 18 bases between. Germline CDR1 and CDR2: SGDLS and YYNGEE. The CDR3 DNA sequence: TGTGCCAGCAGCCCGACCTCTAGTGTCCCTTACGAGCAGTACTTC. This gives the protein CASSPTSSVPYEQYF.

This chain uses TRBV4-1 with TRBJ2-3; D unresolved. V gave up 2 bases and J gave up 5 bases, with 8 bases separating them. The V gene's germline CDR1 is MGHRA and CDR2 YSYEKL. The CDR3 contains 13 residues. Here the CDR3 reads CASSQYTVDTQYF. CDR3 nucleotides: TGCGCCAGCAGCCAATACACGGTAGATACGCAGTATTTT.

In this sample, this clone turned up once. This rearrangement joins TRBV28 to TRBJ1-1, with unresolved D. The V gene lost 5 bases and the J gene lost 2 bases, with 9 bases spanning the gap. The CDR3 totals 13 residues. Per the germline V gene, CDR1 is MDHEN and CDR2 is SYDVKM. The CDR3 DNA reads TGTGCCAGCAGTGGTGGCATAAACACTGAAGCTTTCTTT. This sequence encodes CASSGGINTEAFF.

CDR3 protein: CASSLARLALNTGELFF. The CDR3 DNA reads TGTGCCAGCAGCTTAGCCAGACTAGCGTTGAACACCGGGGAGCTGTTTTTT. The J gene is TRBJ2-2, the V gene TRBV11-2, with 8 bases lining up with TRBD2. CDR3 length: 17 amino acids. V dropped 1 base and J dropped 1; count of bases not matched to a gene: 5. CDR1 SGHAT and CDR2 FQNNGV come from the germline V gene.

The V gene is TRBV29-1, the J gene TRBJ1-1, with D possibly being TRBD1 (6 bases). Germline V lookup: CDR1 SQVTM, CDR2 ANQGSEA. The CDR3 has 11 amino acids. Trimming stripped 7 bases from V and 6 bases from J, with 12 bases between. CDR3 sequence reads: CSGTGIAEAFF. CDR3 sequence (DNA): TGCAGCGGTACAGGGATTGCTGAAGCTTTCTTT.

This chain joins TRBV18 and TRBJ1-1, with a possible D match to TRBD1 (5 bases). Trimming shortened V by 0 bases and J by 1 base, and 9 bases separated the two germline ends. The CDR3 length is 15 residues. CDR1 and CDR2 (germline): KGHSH, LQKENI. In DNA, the CDR3 is TGTGCCAGCTCACCACCGTTGGGGGGGAACACTGAAGCTTTCTTT. Translation gives CASSPPLGGNTEAFF.